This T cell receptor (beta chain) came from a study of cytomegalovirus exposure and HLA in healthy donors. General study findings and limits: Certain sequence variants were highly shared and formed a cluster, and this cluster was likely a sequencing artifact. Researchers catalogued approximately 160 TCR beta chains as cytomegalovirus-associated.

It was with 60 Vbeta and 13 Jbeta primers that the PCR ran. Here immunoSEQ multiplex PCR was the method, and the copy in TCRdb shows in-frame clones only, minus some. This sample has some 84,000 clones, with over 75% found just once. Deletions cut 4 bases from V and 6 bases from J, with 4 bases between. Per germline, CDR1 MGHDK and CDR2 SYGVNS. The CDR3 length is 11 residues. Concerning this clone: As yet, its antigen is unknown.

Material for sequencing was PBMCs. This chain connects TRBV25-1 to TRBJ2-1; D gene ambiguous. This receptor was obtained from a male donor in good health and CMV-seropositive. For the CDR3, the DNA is TGTGCCAGCAGTGGTCTCAATGAGCAGTTCTTC. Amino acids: CASSGLNEQFF.